What follows is one T cell receptor (beta chain) and its context. The data are from a study of T cell changes during pregnancy in multiple sclerosis. The germline CDR1 and CDR2 sequences are MNHNS and SASEGT. The CDR3 runs 15 residues. V shed 6 bases, J shed 5 bases, and the junction held 8 bases outside the gene matches. Clones were sequenced by immunoSEQ multiplex PCR, and TCRdb holds only the in-frame ones, with some missing. The table lists about 100,000 clones, more than 90% of them singletons. The V and J genes are TRBV6-1 and TRBJ2-2; 8 positions match TRBD1. The TCR comes from a female donor with multiple sclerosis, enrolled in a pregnancy study. This specimen consisted of peripheral blood, obtained in the second trimester of pregnancy. The CDR3 loop is CASSRQGSGTGELFF. The DNA for the CDR3 is TGTGCCAGCAGCCGACAGGGGAGTGGTACCGGGGAGCTGTTTTTT.